This record looks at one TCR beta chain sequence and its context. This receptor's antigen is unknown. The input lacks base qualities; no much larger clone sits a single base away. Each collaborating institution followed its own protocols to collect whole blood in K2EDTA tubes. For TCRbeta analysis, collaborators shipped samples as frozen whole blood, isolated PBMCs, or DNA extracted from either of those sample types. The data stem from a study of blood T cell repertoires in COVID-19 (dated by TCRdb to 2020 to 2021). About the full investigation: Samples from collaborators originated in the United States, Italy and Spain and spanned both the acute and convalescent phases of COVID-19. The material from the prospective study consisted of cDNA or gDNA derived from T cells, B-cell-depleted T cells, or PBMCs. A freely available public database, intended as a resource for researchers studying the immune response to SARS-CoV-2, is where the repertoires were released. The samples were drawn from two sources: the first 160 participants of the ongoing ImmuneRACE study, and fewer than 1,500 subjects contributed by 6 global collaborators. HLA class I and class II types, where available, came from metadata supplied by the sample provider rather than from assay-based typing. The dataset comprised deeply sampled blood TCRbeta repertoires from subjects exposed to, actively infected with, or recovered from COVID-19. Sample metadata almost always included a de-identified subject ID, COVID-19 status, age in years and sex.

Overall study outcomes, separate from this receptor: How much clinical and demographic metadata was included differed by source and by participant, and the metadata was provided uncurated.

In the germline V gene, CDR1 corresponds to MNHNS and CDR2 to SASEGT. From the cysteine through the phenylalanine, the CDR3 covers 15 amino acids. Only the CDR3 DNA is retained, 45 bases long and in frame from the first base. V sheds 0 bases and J sheds 2 bases, leaving 10 bases between their ends. The immunoSEQ Assay, a bias-controlled multiplex PCR, was used to amplify TCRbeta CDR3 regions from genomic DNA. Per the original workflow: Nucleated cell counts per sample were estimated from amplification of reference gene primers within the assay. To quantify the absolute abundance of each unique TCRbeta CDR3 rearrangement, sequence reads were collapsed and filtered. For each sample, productive Simpson clonality was calculated as the square root of Simpson's diversity index over productive rearrangements. The table was pulled from immuneACCESS by TCRdb, which kept in-frame rearrangements only. Such tables lose some clones; where checked, under half of the loss comes from unresolved V genes, and the rest has no known cause. V and J calls and clone size come straight from that table; D and trimming were deduced from the DNA. Here the sample has fewer than 90,000 clones; approximately 91% occur a single time. The ten largest clones represent around 6.6% of the sample.

The TCR originated in a man aged 65 to 79 with acute or convalescent COVID-19. Source material: peripheral blood. The rearrangement combines TRBV6-1 with TRBJ1-2, with an unclear D gene assignment. The CDR3 reads as follows: CASSEANHQNYGYTF. The bases read TGTGCCAGCAGTGAAGCGAACCACCAGAACTATGGCTACACCTTC.